The 26 T cell receptor beta chains presented below share a single source sample, sequenced in a study of T-cell memory formation after mild COVID-19. One entry per CDR3 protein, called by TCRdb with MiXCR from the 5' RACE reads. The data contain 90,000 to 120,000 distinct CDR3 sequences, about an eighth of them singletons. The specimen was PBMCs or a T cell subset sorted from them (not recorded which). The receptors stem from a man aged 18 to 30 who had mild COVID-19 (a few samples of this study predate the infection). Cell type and time point are not known.

V is TRBV29-1 and J is TRBJ2-5, with D perhaps matching TRBD1 (6 bases). With 1 base removed from V and 5 bases from J, the gap between germline ends came to 14 bases. The germline gives CDR1 SQVTM, CDR2 ANQGSEA. This CDR3 has 14 amino acids. The CDR3 nucleotides read TGCAGCGTTGAAGGGTTGTGGACAGAGGAGACCCAGTACTTC. As protein: CSVEGLWTEETQYF.

V usage is TRBV2 and J usage is TRBJ2-7, with D perhaps matching TRBD2 (6 bases). This CDR3 region has 14 residues. Germline V CDR1 and CDR2: SNHLY, FYNNEI. V lost 9 bases, J lost 1 base, and 16 bases lay in between. The CDR3 nucleotides are TGTGCCAGTTCCCGGGCGGGACGGTCCTACGAGCAGTACTTC. Its translation: CASSRAGRSYEQYF.

CDR3 sequence (DNA): TGTGCCAGCAGGGGGCCTTGGACAGGGAGGCACTACGAGCAGTACGTC. Translation gives CASRGPWTGRHYEQYV. This chain connects TRBV27 to TRBJ2-7; 8 bases are shared with TRBD1. The CDR3 loop spans 16 amino acids. Per germline, CDR1 MNHEY and CDR2 SMNVEV (reference sequence). V dropped 6 bases and J dropped 3; count of bases not matched to a gene: 13.

The chain couples TRBV5-1 to TRBJ2-1, with D maybe TRBD2 (5 bases). V shed 4 bases and J shed 1 base, with 15 bases lying between them. The CDR3 is 16 residues long. Per germline, CDR1 SGHRS and CDR2 YFSETQ. The CDR3 DNA reads as TGCGCCAGCAGCCTTACTCTAGCTGAGTCCTACAATGAGCAGTTCTTC. It yields the protein CASSLTLAESYNEQFF. The full variable domain, in which reference TRBV5-1 and TRBJ2-1 provide the parts outside the CDR3, is KAGVTQTPRYLIKTRGQQVTLSCSPISGHRSVSWYQQTPGQGLQFLFEYFSETQRNKGNFPGRFSGRQFSNSRSEMNVSTLELGDSALYLCASSLTLAESYNEQFFGPGTRLTVL.

The table lists this clonotype with many counts. The CDR3 coding sequence is TGTGCCAGCAGCGCGCGGCGGGGAGCTGGTTACAATGAGCAGTTCTTC. Translating gives CASSARRGAGYNEQFF. The chain combines TRBV7-8 with TRBJ2-1; tentatively, D is TRBD2 (6 bases). V was trimmed by 5 bases and J by 4 bases, leaving 18 bases between them. Germline CDR1 is SGHVS and CDR2 is FQNEAQ. CDR3 length: 16 residues.

This clonotype came up many times. V gene TRBV5-4 combines with J gene TRBJ2-7, with a weak D call TRBD1 (6 bases). This CDR3 comprises 14 residues. Germline V gives CDR1 SGHNT, CDR2 YYREEE (reference sequence). Trimming took 0 bases from V and 2 from J, leaving 9 bases between them. The CDR3: CASSLGDIPYEQYF. Here the CDR3 DNA reads TGTGCCAGCAGCTTGGGGGACATCCCCTACGAGCAGTACTTC. The entire variable domain, with the rest obtained from reference TRBV5-4 and TRBJ2-7, is as follows: ETGVTQSPTHLIKTRGQQVTLRCSSQSGHNTVSWYQQALGQGPQFIFQYYREEENGRGNFPPRFSGLQFPNYSSELNVNALELDDSALYLCASSLGDIPYEQYFGPGTRLTVT.

The chain is built from TRBV20-1 and TRBJ2-2; D may correspond to TRBD1 or TRBD2 (5 bases each). This CDR3 has 16 residues. CDR1 DFQATT and CDR2 SNEGSKA come from the germline V gene (reference sequence). The germline V and J ends were trimmed by 4 bases and 2 bases, with 17 bases remaining between them. CDR3 in DNA: TGCAGTGCTAAAGACTACCGGGACCCTAACACCGGGGAGCTGTTTTTT. Translated, it gives CSAKDYRDPNTGELFF.

CDR3 sequence (DNA): TGTGCCATCAGCCCCGGGACAGAACTCAAGAACACTGAAGCTTTCTTT. This translates into CAISPGTELKNTEAFF. V and J are TRBV10-3 and TRBJ1-1, with 7 bases fitting TRBD1. CDR1 is ENHRY, CDR2 SYGVKD, per germline. The CDR3 contains 16 residues. Unmatched junction bases numbered 11, after V lost 6 bases and J lost 1 base.

This clonotype was observed a few times. This chain links TRBV29-1 with TRBJ1-2, with D perhaps matching TRBD1 (5 bases). CDR1 is SQVTM, CDR2 ANQGSEA, per germline. The CDR3 is made up of 15 amino acids. The V end lost 6 bases, the J end lost 4 bases, and 21 bases lay between the germline ends. Here the CDR3 reads CSVNYNRDALYGYTF. The CDR3 region has the DNA TGCAGCGTCAACTATAACCGGGACGCCCTCTATGGCTACACCTTC.

CDR3 nucleotides: TGTGCCAGCAGTGATTGGGGATTAGCAACTAATGAAAAACTGTTTTTT. It is translated as CASSDWGLATNEKLFF. The V gene is TRBV25-1, the J gene TRBJ1-4; D call uncertain. CDR3 size: 16 residues. The V and J ends lost 3 bases and 0 bases respectively, with 11 bases between them. Germline lookup yields CDR1 MGHDK and CDR2 SYGVNS. Full variable domain (missing parts from reference TRBV25-1 and TRBJ1-4): EADIYQTPRYLVIGTGKKITLECSQTMGHDKMYWYQQDPGMELHLIHYSYGVNSTEKGDLSSESTVSRIRTEHFPLTLESARPSHTSQYLCASSDWGLATNEKLFFGSGTQLSVL.

The chain uses TRBV9 and TRBJ1-1; the D gene is possibly TRBD1 (5 bases). The germline CDR1 and CDR2 sequences are SGDLS and YYNGEE. The CDR3 is 13 residues long. The V end was cut by 0 bases, the J end by 4 bases, with 7 bases between. The CDR3 reads CASSVDGGTEAFF. The CDR3 DNA sequence: TGTGCCAGCAGCGTAGACGGGGGCACTGAAGCTTTCTTT.

The chain employs TRBV20-1 and TRBJ2-5, with D possibly TRBD1 on 6 matching bases. Trimming cost V 3 bases and J 4 bases, with 18 bases left between them. CDR3 length equals 15 residues. The germline CDR1 and CDR2 sequences are DFQATT and SNEGSKA (reference sequence). CDR3 sequence: CSASSSDSIGETQYF. DNA of the CDR3: TGCAGTGCTAGCAGTTCGGACAGTATAGGAGAGACCCAGTACTTC.

The CDR3, as DNA: TGTGCCAGCAAAAGGGGAGTAGAATATGGCTACACCTTC. This codes for CASKRGVEYGYTF. The chain carries TRBV27 and TRBJ1-2, with D possibly being TRBD1 (5 bases). The CDR3 is 13 residues long. Trimming shortened V by 7 bases and J by 5 bases, and 14 bases separated the two germline ends. Germline lookup yields CDR1 MNHEY and CDR2 SMNVEV (reference sequence).

This clonotype appeared a few times. The chain joins TRBV4-1 to TRBJ1-1, with D unclear. There are 12 residues in the CDR3. CDR1 is MGHRA, CDR2 YSYEKL, per germline. V was shortened by 0 bases and J by 8 bases, with 7 bases between the two germline ends. CDR3 sequence reads: CASSQDLAEAFF. Here the CDR3 DNA reads TGCGCCAGCAGCCAAGATCTCGCAGAAGCTTTCTTT.

This sequence joins TRBV27 and TRBJ1-2; 9 nucleotides match TRBD1. The CDR3 has 15 amino acids. After removal of 3 bases from V and 7 bases from J, the junction contained 9 bases not matched to a gene. Germline CDR1 reads MNHEY; CDR2 reads SMNVEV (reference sequence). This CDR3 is CASSFTRTGEFGYTF. In nucleotides, the CDR3 is TGTGCCAGCAGTTTCACAAGGACAGGGGAGTTTGGCTACACCTTC.

V gene TRBV28 combines with J gene TRBJ1-3, with D possibly matching TRBD1 (5 bases). The CDR3 is 18 residues long. CDR1 MDHEN and CDR2 SYDVKM come from the germline V gene. V dropped 6 bases and J dropped 4 bases, with 25 bases sitting between them. The CDR3 loop reads CASSTGTPSIQLGNTIYF. DNA of the CDR3: TGTGCCAGCAGCACCGGGACGCCCTCGATCCAACTGGGAAACACCATATATTTT.

V and J are TRBV10-2 and TRBJ2-5, with unresolved D. Germline V CDR1 and CDR2: WSHSY, SAAADI. The CDR3 loop spans 11 amino acids. Trimming took 0 bases from V and 9 from J, leaving 5 bases between them. CDR3 nucleotides: TGCGCCAGCAGTGAGTCAATGGCCCAGTACTTC. It encodes CASSESMAQYF.

There are many counts of this clonotype. J is TRBJ2-3 and V is TRBV12-3 or TRBV12-4, with 8 positions matching TRBD2. The CDR3 covers 15 residues. J lost 2 bases, V lost 6 bases, and 7 bases had no gene match. CDR3 in DNA: TGTGCCAGCAGCCGGGGGGGGTACTACACAGATACGCAGTATTTT. It is translated as CASSRGGYYTDTQYF.

The sample holds a few counts of this clonotype. In DNA, the CDR3 is TGCGCCAGCAGCCAAGATGGGCAGGAGGTTGTTTCCAATCAGCCCCAGCATTTT. Translation: CASSQDGQEVVSNQPQHF. The chain combines TRBV4-1 with TRBJ1-5, with D unclear. CDR3 size: 18 residues. The V gene lost 0 bases and the J gene lost 3 bases, with 18 bases spanning the gap. Germline-derived CDR1 and CDR2 are MGHRA and YSYEKL.

V and J are TRBV27 and TRBJ2-1; D call uncertain. Trimming pared 3 bases from V and 0 bases from J, leaving 3 bases between. CDR1 is MNHEY and CDR2 is SMNVEV in the germline V gene (reference sequence). The CDR3 totals 13 residues. CDR3 in DNA: TGTGCCAGCAGTTTTAGCTCCTACAATGAGCAGTTCTTC. As protein: CASSFSSYNEQFF.

In this sample, this clonotype turned up a few times. V usage is TRBV7-9 and J usage is TRBJ2-7, with D possibly matching TRBD1 (5 bases). The V and J ends lost 6 bases and 6 bases respectively, with 15 bases between them. This CDR3 contains 13 residues. Germline lookup yields CDR1 SEHNR and CDR2 FQNEAQ (reference sequence). CDR3: CASRPTGGAEQYF. For the CDR3, the DNA is TGTGCCAGCAGACCAACCGGTGGGGCCGAGCAGTACTTC.

This clonotype was observed a single time. V gene TRBV6-5 combines with J gene TRBJ1-2; unclear D gene. V dropped 0 bases and J dropped 3 bases, with 8 bases sitting between them. The CDR3 runs to 14 residues. Germline CDR1 reads MNHEY; CDR2 reads SVGAGI. This CDR3 is CASSYSNTDYGYTF. CDR3 nucleotides: TGTGCCAGCAGTTACTCGAACACAGACTATGGCTACACCTTC.

This clonotype was seen only a few times. J is TRBJ2-7 and V is TRBV28; D perhaps matches TRBD2 (5 bases). The CDR3 is 12 residues long. Germline CDR1 and CDR2: MDHEN and SYDVKM. Trimming removed 6 bases from V and 2 bases from J, with 8 bases in between. CDR3 loop: CASSPGTYEQYV. The CDR3, as DNA: TGTGCCAGCAGCCCCGGGACCTACGAGCAGTACGTC.

This clonotype was counted between two and nine times. The chain combines TRBV6-2 or TRBV6-3 with TRBJ2-7; D is perhaps TRBD1 (6 bases). V lost 5 bases, J lost 3 bases, and 11 bases lay in between. The V gene's germline CDR1 is MNHEY and CDR2 SVGEGT. There are 13 residues in the CDR3. CDR3 DNA: TGTGCCAGCAGTCGTGGACAGCTCTACGAGCAGTACGTC. Its protein is CASSRGQLYEQYV.

J is TRBJ2-5 and V is TRBV12-3 or TRBV12-4; D is unclear. CDR3 length: 14 amino acids. V dropped 5 bases and J dropped 2 bases, with 12 bases sitting between them. CDR3 bases: TGTGCCAGCAGTCCGTCCTTGGGGCAAGAGACCCAGTACTTC. Translating gives CASSPSLGQETQYF.

This clonotype was seen a handful of times. This chain connects TRBV6-2 or TRBV6-3 to TRBJ2-1; D is ambiguous. CDR3 length equals 13 residues. Between the trimmed V and J ends, which lost 2 bases and 3 bases, there was a span of 5 bases. The V gene's germline CDR1 is MNHEY and CDR2 SVGEGT. The CDR3 protein is CASSYGGYNEQFF. In DNA form, the CDR3 reads TGTGCCAGCAGTTACGGCGGCTACAATGAGCAGTTCTTC.